The clone carrying this T cell receptor beta chain was counted once. The antigen is unknown. All donors participated as healthy donors of bone marrow. The sample belongs to a study of cytomegalovirus exposure and HLA in healthy donors. Findings of the study overall: Most TCR sequences showed up rarely, but some public TCRs showed up in many donors.

This CDR3 has 15 amino acids. Trimming stripped 1 base from V and 0 bases from J, with 7 bases between. CDR1 is MGHRA, CDR2 YSYEKL, per germline. The PCR employed 60 Vbeta primers together with 13 Jbeta primers. TCRdb keeps only in-frame clones here, not all; method: immunoSEQ multiplex PCR. The profile shows approximately 160,000 clones, 80% to 85% of them singletons. Sequenced: PBMCs. The rearrangement links TRBV4-1 to TRBJ1-5; D unresolved. This sequence originates from a girl aged 2 to 9 in good health and CMV-seropositive. CDR3 sequence reads: CASSQGPSSNQPQHF. CDR3 coding DNA: TGCGCCAGCAGCCAAGGTCCGAGTAGCAATCAGCCCCAGCATTTT.